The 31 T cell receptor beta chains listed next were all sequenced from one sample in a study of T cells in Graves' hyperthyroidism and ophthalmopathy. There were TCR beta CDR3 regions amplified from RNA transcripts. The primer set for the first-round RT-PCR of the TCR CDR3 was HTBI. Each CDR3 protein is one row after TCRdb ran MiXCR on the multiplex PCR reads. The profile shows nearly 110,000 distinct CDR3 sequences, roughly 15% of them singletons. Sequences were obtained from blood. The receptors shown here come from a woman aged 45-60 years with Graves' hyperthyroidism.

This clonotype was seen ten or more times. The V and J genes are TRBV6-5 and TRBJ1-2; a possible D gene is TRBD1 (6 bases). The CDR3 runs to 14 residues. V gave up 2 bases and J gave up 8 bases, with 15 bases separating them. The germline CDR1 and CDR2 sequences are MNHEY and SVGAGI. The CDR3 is CASSYMTGGEGYTF. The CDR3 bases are TGTGCCAGCAGTTACATGACAGGTGGGGAAGGCTACACCTTC.

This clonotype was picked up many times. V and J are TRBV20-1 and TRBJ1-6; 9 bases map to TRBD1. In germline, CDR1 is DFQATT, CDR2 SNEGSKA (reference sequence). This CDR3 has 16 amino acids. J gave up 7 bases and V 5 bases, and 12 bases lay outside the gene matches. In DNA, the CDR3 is TGCAGTGCTCACACCACAGGGGGCAAAATCAATTCACCCCTCCACTTT. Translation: CSAHTTGGKINSPLHF.

The DNA of the CDR3 is TGTGCCAGCAGTATACAGGGATGGCAGCATTTT. Translated: CASSIQGWQHF. V and J are TRBV2 and TRBJ1-5; tentative D call: TRBD1 (6 bases). The CDR3 has 11 residues. Germline V CDR1 and CDR2: SNHLY, FYNNEI. V gave up 5 bases and J gave up 13 bases, with 12 bases separating them.

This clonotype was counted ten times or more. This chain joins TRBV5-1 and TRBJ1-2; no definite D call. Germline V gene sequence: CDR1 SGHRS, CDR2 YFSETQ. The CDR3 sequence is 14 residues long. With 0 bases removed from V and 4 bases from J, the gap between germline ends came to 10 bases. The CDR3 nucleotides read TGCGCCAGCAGCTTGGAGGGATCCCTCTATGGCTACACCTTC. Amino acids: CASSLEGSLYGYTF.

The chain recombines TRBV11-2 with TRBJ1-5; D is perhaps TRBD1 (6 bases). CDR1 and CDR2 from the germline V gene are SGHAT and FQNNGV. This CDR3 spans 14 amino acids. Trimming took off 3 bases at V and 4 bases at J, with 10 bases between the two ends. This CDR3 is CASSFNRVNQPQHF. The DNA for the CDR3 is TGTGCCAGCAGCTTTAACAGGGTTAATCAGCCCCAGCATTTT.

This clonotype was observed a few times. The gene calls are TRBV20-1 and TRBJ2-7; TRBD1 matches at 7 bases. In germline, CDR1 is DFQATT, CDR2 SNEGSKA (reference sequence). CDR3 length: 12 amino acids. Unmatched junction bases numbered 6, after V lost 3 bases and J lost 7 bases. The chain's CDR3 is CSASTDREEQYV. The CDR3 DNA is TGCAGTGCTAGCACAGACAGGGAAGAGCAGTACGTC.

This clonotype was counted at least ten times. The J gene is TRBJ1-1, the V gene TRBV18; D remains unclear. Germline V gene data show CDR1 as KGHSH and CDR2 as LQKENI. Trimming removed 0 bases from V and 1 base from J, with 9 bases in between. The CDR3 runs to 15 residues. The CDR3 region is CASSPPAGRNTEAFF. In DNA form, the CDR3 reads TGTGCCAGCTCACCACCAGCAGGACGGAACACTGAAGCTTTCTTT.

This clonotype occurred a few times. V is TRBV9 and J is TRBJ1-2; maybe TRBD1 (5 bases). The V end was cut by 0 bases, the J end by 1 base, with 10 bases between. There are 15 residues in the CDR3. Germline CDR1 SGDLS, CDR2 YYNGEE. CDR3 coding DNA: TGTGCCAGCAGCGTAGGACGGGACCTTAACTATGGCTACACCTTC. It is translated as CASSVGRDLNYGYTF.

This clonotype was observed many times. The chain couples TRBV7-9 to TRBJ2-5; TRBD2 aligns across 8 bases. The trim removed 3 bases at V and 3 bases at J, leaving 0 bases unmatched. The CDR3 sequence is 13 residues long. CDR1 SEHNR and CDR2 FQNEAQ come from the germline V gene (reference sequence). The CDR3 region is CASSFSGKETQYF. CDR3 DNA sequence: TGTGCCAGCAGCTTTAGCGGGAAAGAGACCCAGTACTTC.

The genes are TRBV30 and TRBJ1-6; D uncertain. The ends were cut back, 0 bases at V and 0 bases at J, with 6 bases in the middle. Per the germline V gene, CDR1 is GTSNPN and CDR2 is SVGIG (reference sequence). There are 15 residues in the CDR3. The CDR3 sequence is CAWSVHSSYNSPLHF. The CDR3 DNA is TGTGCCTGGAGTGTACACAGCTCCTATAATTCACCCCTCCACTTT.

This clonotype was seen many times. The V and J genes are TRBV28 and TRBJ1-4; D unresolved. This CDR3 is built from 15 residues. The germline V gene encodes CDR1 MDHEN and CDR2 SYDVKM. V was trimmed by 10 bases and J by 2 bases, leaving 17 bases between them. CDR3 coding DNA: TGTGCCACCGAAGTACGTATGCGGACTAATGAAAAACTGTTTTTT. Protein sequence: CATEVRMRTNEKLFF.

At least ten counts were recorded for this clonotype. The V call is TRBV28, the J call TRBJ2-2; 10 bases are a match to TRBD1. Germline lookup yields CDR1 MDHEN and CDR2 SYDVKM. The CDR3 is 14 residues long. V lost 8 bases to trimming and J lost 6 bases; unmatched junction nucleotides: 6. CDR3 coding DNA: TGTGCCAGCTGCGGGACAGGGGTACCCGGGGAGCTGTTTTTT. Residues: CASCGTGVPGELFF.

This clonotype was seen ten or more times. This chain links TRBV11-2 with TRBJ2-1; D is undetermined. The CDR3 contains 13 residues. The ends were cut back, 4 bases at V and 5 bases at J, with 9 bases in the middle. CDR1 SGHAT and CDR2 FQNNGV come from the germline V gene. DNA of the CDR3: TGTGCCAGCAGCTCAGAAGGACACAATGAGCAGTTCTTC. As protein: CASSSEGHNEQFF.

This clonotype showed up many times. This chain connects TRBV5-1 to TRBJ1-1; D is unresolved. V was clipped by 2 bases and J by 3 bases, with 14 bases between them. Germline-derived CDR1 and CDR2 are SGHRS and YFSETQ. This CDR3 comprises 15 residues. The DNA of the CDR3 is TGCGCCAGCAGCTTCGGCAATACCTTGGACACTGAAGCTTTCTTT. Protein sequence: CASSFGNTLDTEAFF.

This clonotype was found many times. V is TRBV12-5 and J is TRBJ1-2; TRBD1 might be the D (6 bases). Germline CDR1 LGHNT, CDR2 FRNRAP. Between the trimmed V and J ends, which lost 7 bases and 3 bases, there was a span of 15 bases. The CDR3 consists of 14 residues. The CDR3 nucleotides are TGTGCTAGTGATACCCGGACAGAGGACTATGGCTACACCTTC. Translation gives CASDTRTEDYGYTF. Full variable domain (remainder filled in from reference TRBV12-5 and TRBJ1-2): DARVTQTPRHKVTEMGQEVTMRCQPILGHNTVFWYRQTMMQGLELLAYFRNRAPLDDSGMPKDRFSAEMPDATLATLKIQPSEPRDSAVYFCASDTRTEDYGYTFGSGTRLTVV.

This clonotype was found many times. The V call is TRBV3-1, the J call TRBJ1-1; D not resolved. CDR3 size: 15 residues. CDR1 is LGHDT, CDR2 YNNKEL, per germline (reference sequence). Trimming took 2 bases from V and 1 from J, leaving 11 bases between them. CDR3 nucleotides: TGTGCCAGCAGCCAATCTTCCTGGGGGAACACTGAAGCTTTCTTT. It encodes CASSQSSWGNTEAFF.

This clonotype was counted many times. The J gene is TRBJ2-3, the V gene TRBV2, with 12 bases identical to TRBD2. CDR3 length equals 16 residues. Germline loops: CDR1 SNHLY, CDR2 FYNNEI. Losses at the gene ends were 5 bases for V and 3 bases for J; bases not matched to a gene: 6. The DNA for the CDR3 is TGTGCCAGCAGTCGACTAGCGGGAGATGGGACAGATACGCAGTATTTT. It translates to CASSRLAGDGTDTQYF.

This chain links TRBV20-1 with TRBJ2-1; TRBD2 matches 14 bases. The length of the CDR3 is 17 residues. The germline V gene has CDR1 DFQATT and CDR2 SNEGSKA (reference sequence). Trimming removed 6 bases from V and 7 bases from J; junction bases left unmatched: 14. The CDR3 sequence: CSATPGTGTSGGNEQFF. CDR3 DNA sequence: TGCAGTGCCACCCCCGGGACCGGGACTAGCGGGGGAAATGAGCAGTTCTTC.

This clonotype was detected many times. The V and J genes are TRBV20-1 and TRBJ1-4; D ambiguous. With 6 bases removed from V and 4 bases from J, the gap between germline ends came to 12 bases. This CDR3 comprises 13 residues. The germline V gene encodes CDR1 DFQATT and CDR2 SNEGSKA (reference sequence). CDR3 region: CSATRQFNEKLFF. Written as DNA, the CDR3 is TGCAGTGCAACTCGGCAGTTTAATGAAAAACTGTTTTTT.

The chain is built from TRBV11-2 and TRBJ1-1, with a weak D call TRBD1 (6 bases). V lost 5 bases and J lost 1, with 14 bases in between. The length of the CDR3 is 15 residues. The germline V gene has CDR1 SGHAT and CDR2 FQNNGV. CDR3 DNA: TGTGCCAGCAGCAAAGGGGACACCTCGAACACTGAAGCTTTCTTT. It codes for CASSKGDTSNTEAFF.

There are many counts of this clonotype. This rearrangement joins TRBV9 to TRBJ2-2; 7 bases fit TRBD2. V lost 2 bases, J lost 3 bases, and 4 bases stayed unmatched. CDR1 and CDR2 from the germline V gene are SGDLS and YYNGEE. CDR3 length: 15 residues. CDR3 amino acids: CASSVGGGYTGELFF. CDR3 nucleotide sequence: TGTGCCAGCAGCGTCGGGGGAGGGTACACCGGGGAGCTGTTTTTT.

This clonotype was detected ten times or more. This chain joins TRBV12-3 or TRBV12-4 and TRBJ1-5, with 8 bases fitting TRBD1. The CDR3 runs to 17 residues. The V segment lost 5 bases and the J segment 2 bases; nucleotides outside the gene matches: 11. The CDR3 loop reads CASSHRTGQDGNQPQHF. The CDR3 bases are TGTGCCAGCAGTCACCGAACGGGACAGGATGGCAATCAGCCCCAGCATTTT.

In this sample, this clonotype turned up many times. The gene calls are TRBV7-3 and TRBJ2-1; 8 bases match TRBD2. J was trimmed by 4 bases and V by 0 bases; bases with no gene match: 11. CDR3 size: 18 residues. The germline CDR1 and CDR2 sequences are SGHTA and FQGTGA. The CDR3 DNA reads TGTGCCAGCAGCTTAACGAGTCGGGCGGGAGGCGGATACAATGAGCAGTTCTTC. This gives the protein CASSLTSRAGGGYNEQFF. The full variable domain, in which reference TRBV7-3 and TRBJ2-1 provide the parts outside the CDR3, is GAGVSQTPSNKVTEKGKYVELRCDPISGHTALYWYRQSLGQGPEFLIYFQGTGAADDSGLPNDRFFAVRPEGSVSTLKIQRTERGDSAVYLCASSLTSRAGGGYNEQFFGPGTRLTVL.

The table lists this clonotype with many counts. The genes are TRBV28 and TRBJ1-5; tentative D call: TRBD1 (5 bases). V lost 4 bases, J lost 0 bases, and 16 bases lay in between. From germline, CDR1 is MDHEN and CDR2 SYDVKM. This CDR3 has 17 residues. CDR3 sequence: CASSSPPGGYSNQPQHF. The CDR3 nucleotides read TGTGCCAGCAGTTCCCCCCCTGGGGGTTATAGCAATCAGCCCCAGCATTTT.

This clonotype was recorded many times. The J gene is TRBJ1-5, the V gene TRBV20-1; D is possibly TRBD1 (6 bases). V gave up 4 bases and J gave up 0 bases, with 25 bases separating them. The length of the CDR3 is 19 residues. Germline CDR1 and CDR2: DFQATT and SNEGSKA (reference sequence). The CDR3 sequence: CSATSPWGGGGLSNQPQHF. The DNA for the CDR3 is TGCAGTGCTACCTCTCCCTGGGGTGGCGGGGGGCTTAGCAATCAGCCCCAGCATTTT.

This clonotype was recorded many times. The CDR3 loop is CASSQGGTGGSYEQYF. The CDR3 DNA sequence: TGCGCCAGCAGCCAAGGGGGAACAGGGGGCTCCTACGAGCAGTACTTC. V usage is TRBV4-1 and J usage is TRBJ2-7; TRBD1 matches 8 bases. J was trimmed by 0 bases and V by 1 base; bases with no gene match: 5. Germline CDR1 is MGHRA and CDR2 is YSYEKL. The CDR3 has 16 amino acids.

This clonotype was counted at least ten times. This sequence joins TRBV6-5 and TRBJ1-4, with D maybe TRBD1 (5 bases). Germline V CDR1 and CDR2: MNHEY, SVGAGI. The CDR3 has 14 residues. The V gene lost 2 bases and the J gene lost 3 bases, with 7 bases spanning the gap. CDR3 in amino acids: CASSYVGANEKLFF. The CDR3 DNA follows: TGTGCCAGCAGTTACGTGGGGGCTAATGAAAAACTGTTTTTT.

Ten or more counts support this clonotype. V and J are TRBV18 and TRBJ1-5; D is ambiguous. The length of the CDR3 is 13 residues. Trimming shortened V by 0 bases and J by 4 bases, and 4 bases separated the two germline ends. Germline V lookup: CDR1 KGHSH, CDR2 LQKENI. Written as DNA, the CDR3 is TGTGCCAGCTCACCACCGGGTAATCAGCCCCAGCATTTT. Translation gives CASSPPGNQPQHF.

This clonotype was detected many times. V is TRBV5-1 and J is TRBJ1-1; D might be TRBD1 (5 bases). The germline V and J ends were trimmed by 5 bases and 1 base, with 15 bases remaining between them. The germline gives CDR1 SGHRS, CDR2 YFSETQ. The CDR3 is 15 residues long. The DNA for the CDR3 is TGCGCCAGCAGGCGGGACCCGAATACGAACACTGAAGCTTTCTTT. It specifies CASRRDPNTNTEAFF.

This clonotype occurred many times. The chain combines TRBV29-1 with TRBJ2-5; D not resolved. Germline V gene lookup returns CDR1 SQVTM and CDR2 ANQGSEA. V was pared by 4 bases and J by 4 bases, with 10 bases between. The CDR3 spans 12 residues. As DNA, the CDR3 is TGCAGCGTTGTTTCTTCATCAGAGACCCAGTACTTC. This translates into CSVVSSSETQYF.

CDR3 DNA: TGTGCCAGCAGTTTATTTGGGGGCGGGAGCGGGGAGCTGTTTTTT. Its translation: CASSLFGGGSGELFF. J is TRBJ2-2 and V is TRBV27; tentative D call: TRBD2 (7 bases). V was shortened by 1 base and J by 7 bases, with 13 bases between the two germline ends. This CDR3 spans 15 amino acids. The germline CDR1 and CDR2 sequences are MNHEY and SMNVEV (reference sequence).